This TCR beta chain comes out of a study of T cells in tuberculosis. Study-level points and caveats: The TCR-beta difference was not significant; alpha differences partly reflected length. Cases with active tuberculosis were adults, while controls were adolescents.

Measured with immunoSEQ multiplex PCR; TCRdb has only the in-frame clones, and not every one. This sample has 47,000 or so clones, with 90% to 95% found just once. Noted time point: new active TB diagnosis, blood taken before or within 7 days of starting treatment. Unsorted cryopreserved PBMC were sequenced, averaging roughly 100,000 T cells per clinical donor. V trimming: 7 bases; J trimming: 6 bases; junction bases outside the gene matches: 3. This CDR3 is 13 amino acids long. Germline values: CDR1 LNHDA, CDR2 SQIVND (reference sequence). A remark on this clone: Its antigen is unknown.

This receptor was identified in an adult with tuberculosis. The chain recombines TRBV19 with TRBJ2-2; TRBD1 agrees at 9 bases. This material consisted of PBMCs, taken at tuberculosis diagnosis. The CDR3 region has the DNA TGTGCCAGTACCCGGACAGGGGCCGGGGAGCTGTTTTTT. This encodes CASTRTGAGELFF.